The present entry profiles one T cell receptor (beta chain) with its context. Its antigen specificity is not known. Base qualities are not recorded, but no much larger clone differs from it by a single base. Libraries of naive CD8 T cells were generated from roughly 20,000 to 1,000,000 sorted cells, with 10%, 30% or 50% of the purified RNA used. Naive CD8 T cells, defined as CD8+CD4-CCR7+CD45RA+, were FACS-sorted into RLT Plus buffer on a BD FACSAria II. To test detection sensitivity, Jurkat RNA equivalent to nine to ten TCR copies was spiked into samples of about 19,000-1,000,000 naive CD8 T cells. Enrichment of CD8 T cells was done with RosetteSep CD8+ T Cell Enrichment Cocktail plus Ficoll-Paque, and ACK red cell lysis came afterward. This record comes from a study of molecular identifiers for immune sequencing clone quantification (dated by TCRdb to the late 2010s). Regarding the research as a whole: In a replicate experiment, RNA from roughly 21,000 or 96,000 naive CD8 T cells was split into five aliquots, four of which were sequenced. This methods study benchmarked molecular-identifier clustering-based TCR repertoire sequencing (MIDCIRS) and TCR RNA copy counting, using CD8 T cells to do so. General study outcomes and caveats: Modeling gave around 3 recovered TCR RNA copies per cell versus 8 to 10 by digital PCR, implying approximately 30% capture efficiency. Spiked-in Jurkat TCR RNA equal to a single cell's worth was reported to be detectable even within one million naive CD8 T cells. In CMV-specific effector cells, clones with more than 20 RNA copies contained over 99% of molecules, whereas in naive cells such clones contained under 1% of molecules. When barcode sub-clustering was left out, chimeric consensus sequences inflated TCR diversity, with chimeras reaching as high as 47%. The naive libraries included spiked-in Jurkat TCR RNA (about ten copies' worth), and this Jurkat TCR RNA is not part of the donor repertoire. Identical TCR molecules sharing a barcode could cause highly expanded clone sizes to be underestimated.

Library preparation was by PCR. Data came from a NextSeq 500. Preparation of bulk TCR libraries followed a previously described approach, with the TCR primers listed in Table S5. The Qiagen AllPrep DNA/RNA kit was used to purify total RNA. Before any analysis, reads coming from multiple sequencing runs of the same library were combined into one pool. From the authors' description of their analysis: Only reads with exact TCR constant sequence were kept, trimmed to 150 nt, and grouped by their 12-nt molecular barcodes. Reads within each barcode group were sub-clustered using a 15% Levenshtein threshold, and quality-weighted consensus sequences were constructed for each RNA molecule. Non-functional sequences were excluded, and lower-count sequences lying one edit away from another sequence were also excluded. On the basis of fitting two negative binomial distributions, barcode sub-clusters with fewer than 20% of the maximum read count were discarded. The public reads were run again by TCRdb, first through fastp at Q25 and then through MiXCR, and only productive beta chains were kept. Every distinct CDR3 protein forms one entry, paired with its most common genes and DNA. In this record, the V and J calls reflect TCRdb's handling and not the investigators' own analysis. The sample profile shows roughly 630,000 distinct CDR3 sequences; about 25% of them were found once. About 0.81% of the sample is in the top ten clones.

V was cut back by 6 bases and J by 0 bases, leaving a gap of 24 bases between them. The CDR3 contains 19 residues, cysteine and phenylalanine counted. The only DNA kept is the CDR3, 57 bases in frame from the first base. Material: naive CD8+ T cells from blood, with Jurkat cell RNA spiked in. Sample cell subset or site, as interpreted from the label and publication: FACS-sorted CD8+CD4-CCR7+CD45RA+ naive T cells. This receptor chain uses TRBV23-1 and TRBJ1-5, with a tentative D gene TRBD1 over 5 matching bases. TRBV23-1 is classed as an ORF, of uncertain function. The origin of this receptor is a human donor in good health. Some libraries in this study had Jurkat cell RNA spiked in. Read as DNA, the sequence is TGCGCCAGCAGCCTCGTTGGGGGGGGAACGAGCCATAGCAATCAGCCCCAGCATTTT. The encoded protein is CASSLVGGGTSHSNQPQHF.